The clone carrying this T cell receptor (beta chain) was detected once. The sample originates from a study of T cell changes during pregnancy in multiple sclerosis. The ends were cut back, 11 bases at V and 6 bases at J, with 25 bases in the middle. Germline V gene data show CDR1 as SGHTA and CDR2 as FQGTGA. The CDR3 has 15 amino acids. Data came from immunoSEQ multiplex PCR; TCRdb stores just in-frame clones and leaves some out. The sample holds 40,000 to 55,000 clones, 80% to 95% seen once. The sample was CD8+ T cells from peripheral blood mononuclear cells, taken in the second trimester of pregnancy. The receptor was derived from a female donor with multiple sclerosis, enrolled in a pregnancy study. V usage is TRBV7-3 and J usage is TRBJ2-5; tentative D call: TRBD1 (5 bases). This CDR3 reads CAFLGRKTGRKTQYF. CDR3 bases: TGTGCCTTCTTGGGCCGAAAAACAGGAAGAAAGACCCAGTACTTC.